These T cell receptor beta chains were read from a single sample in a study of blood T cell repertoires in COVID-19. The repertoire was sequenced with immunoSEQ multiplex PCR; TCRdb's copy has only in-frame clones and lacks some. This sample has 540,000 or so clones, with about 88% found just once. The source material was peripheral blood. These receptors originate from a woman aged 50 to 60 with COVID-19, enrolled during active disease. The CDR3 runs from the conserved cysteine through the conserved F or W. The D gene is left open where the match is weak. Size tells how often a clone was seen (once, few, many) or the class of an expanded clone, and some rows leave it out.

TRBJ2-2 | TRBV24-1 | - | - | TGTGCCACCAGTGATTGGGCTCAGGGTCAGTCGGGGGAGCTGTTTTTT | CATSDWAQGQSGELFF
TRBJ2-7 | TRBV3-1/TRBV3-2 | once | TRBD1 | TGTGCCAGCAGCCAGGGGACAGGGGGCTACTACGAGCAGTACTTC | CASSQGTGGYYEQYF
TRBJ1-1 | TRBV23-1 | - | - | TGCGCCAGCAGTCAATCGATGACCAGGGACACTGAAGCTTTCTTT | CASSQSMTRDTEAFF
TRBJ2-5 | TRBV14 | - | - | TGTGCCAGCAGCCATAACAGGGTTTTCGGAGAGACCCAGTACTTC | CASSHNRVFGETQYF
TRBJ2-7 | TRBV6-1 | - | - | TGTGCCAGCAGTCACGGGGGTGTCACCTACGAGCAGTACTTC | CASSHGGVTYEQYF
TRBJ2-7 | TRBV6-5 | - | TRBD2 | TGTGCCAGCACCTCTAGCGGGGGTTCCTACGAGCAGTACTTC | CASTSSGGSYEQYF
TRBJ2-3 | TRBV11-2 | - | TRBD2 | TGTGCCAGCAGCTTAGGAGCCGGGAGGGGCACAGATACGCAGTATTTT | CASSLGAGRGTDTQYF
TRBJ2-7 | TRBV7-6 | - | - | TGTGCCAGCAGCTTAGACTTGAGGGCGGGCGACGAGCAGTACTTC | CASSLDLRAGDEQYF
TRBJ2-2 | TRBV6-1 | once | - | TGTGCCAGCAGTGCTCCGACAGGAGACCTTCCCGGGGAGCTGTTTTTT | CASSAPTGDLPGELFF
TRBJ1-5 | TRBV19 | - | - | TGTGCCAGTAGTACGGGAGGTAGCAATCAGCCCCAGCATTTT | CASSTGGSNQPQHF
TRBJ2-3 | TRBV6-6 | - | TRBD1 | TGTGCCAGCAGTGAGGGGGCTGATACGCAGTATTTT | CASSEGADTQYF
TRBJ1-5 | TRBV28 | once | - | TGTGCCAGCAGTCTAGACAGCAATCAGCCCCAGCATTTT | CASSLDSNQPQHF
TRBJ1-1 | TRBV6-5 | - | TRBD1 | TGTGCCAGCAGATGGGACAGGGTGGCGTCCACTGAAGCTTTCTTT | CASRWDRVASTEAFF
TRBJ1-4 | TRBV28 | - | - | TGTGCCAGCAGTCCCCAGGGGTCAGGTACTGAAAAACTGTTTTTT | CASSPQGSGTEKLFF
TRBJ2-7 | TRBV5-4 | - | TRBD1 | TGTGCCAGCAGCAGGGACAGGGGAGGCGAGCAGTACTTC | CASSRDRGGEQYF
TRBJ1-2 | TRBV5-1 | - | TRBD1 | TGCGCCAGCAGCCGGTGGGATGGACAGGGATATGGCTACACCTTC | CASSRWDGQGYGYTF
TRBJ1-5 | TRBV6-5 | - | - | TGTGCCAGCAGTTACTCATATAGGGAGGCGGGGCAGCCCCAGCATTTT | CASSYSYREAGQPQHF
TRBJ1-1 | TRBV3-1/TRBV3-2 | - | - | TGTGCCAGCAGCCAGATGATGGGCGCTGAAGCTTTCTTT | CASSQMMGAEAFF
TRBJ1-6 | TRBV25-1 | - | - | TGTGCCAGCAGTGAAGGGCAGGGGCGAGGTTCACCCCTCCACTTT | CASSEGQGRGSPLHF
TRBJ1-6 | TRBV6-5 | - | TRBD1 | TGTGCCAGCAGCCGACAGGGCAATTCACCCCTCCACTTT | CASSRQGNSPLHF
TRBJ2-1 | TRBV15 | - | TRBD1 | TGTGCCACCAGCGGTCTGACAGGGGATGAGCAGTTCTTC | CATSGLTGDEQFF
TRBJ1-2 | TRBV2 | - | - | TGTGCCAGCGGGGGCGCGTTTGGCTATGGCTACACCTTC | CASGGAFGYGYTF
TRBJ1-6 | TRBV3-1/TRBV3-2 | - | - | TGTGCCAGCAGCCCCTCCCCCGGGTCCATTTCACCCCTCCACTTT | CASSPSPGSISPLHF